This TCR beta chain appears in the sequencing data of a study of control samples from healthy donors and cancer patients. Per germline, CDR1 SQVTM and CDR2 ANQGSEA. CDR3 length: 11 residues. V was clipped by 6 bases and J by 5 bases; unmatched bases: 3. The data were produced by immunoSEQ multiplex PCR, yet TCRdb's version contains in-frame clones alone and is incomplete. The sample contains around 50,000 clones, around 97% of which appear only once. This sequence was found in a woman in her thirties in good health. The specimen was blood. The genes are TRBV29-1 and TRBJ2-7; 8 bases align to TRBD1. CDR3 DNA: TGCAGCGTCCGGACAGGGAACGAGCAGTACTTC. It is translated as CSVRTGNEQYF.